The source of this TCR beta chain is a study of OX40 agonist ivuxolimab in advanced cancers. Concerning the study at large: The costimulatory receptor OX40 (CD134) was targeted by ivuxolimab, a fully human IgG2 agonistic monoclonal antibody. Intravenous ivuxolimab was administered to patients every 2 weeks at six dose levels: 0.01, 0.1, 0.3, 1.5, 3 and 10 mg/kg. Of the roughly 50 dose-escalation patients, hepatocellular carcinoma was present in around 19, melanoma in around 15, renal cell carcinoma in 9 and head and neck cancer in 9. In the dose-escalation cohort, 82.7% of patients were male, and the mean age was around 60 years, with a range of 23 to 79. Prior anti-PD-1, anti-PD-L1 or anti-CTLA-4 therapy was permitted, and about 40% of dose-escalation patients had received checkpoint inhibitors. Partial responses were achieved by three dose-escalation patients, of whom one had hepatocellular carcinoma and two had cutaneous melanoma. Peripheral TCRbeta sequencing was intended to test whether TCR sequence diversity was altered and clonal T-cell expansion was caused by ivuxolimab. The paper reports the monotherapy dose-escalation portion (N of about 50 patients) of the phase I ivuxolimab trial.

As regards this clone: Its antigen is unknown. No base qualities exist here, and no much larger clone lies one base off it.

The full study reports these points: The antigen specificity of the clonally expanded peripheral T cells was not determined. Partial responders in the 0.1-3.0 mg/kg groups had among the lowest normalized peripheral clonal expansion, especially among CD8+ T cells. After ivuxolimab, CD8+ T cells had more expanded clones than CD4+ T cells on average. At doses from 0.1 to 3.0 mg/kg, clonal expansion was seen in both CD4+ and CD8+ blood T cells between baseline and week 6. Low levels of normalized T-cell clonal expansion were also seen in some patients who did not respond.

To sequence the TCRbeta CDR3 region, genomic DNA was isolated from the sorted cells. The immunoSEQ Assay was used for sequencing of TCRbeta CDR3 regions. As stored in TCRdb, this immuneACCESS dataset retains in-frame rearrangements with V and J assigned. A fraction of the clones does not appear; measured against another copy, unresolved V genes explain less than half of the discrepancy, and the remainder lacks a known reason. This sample lists tens of thousands of clones; 79% were detected once. The leading ten clones occupy more than 14% of the sample. Deletion took 3 bases off V and 6 bases off J, with a span of 9 bases between the germline ends. Counted from cysteine to phenylalanine, this CDR3 has 13 amino acids. Just the 39-base CDR3 DNA is kept, in frame starting at base 1. Per the germline V gene, KGHSH is the CDR1 and LQKENI is the CDR2. The trial excluded patients who had a history of autoimmune disease or were on systemic immunosuppression. Peripheral blood for TCR sequencing was collected from all dose cohorts at baseline, on cycle 4 day 1, and on cycle 7 day 1. Samples came from an open-label, multicenter, first-in-human phase I dose-escalation trial of ivuxolimab. Adults with locally advanced or metastatic melanoma, renal cell, hepatocellular, or head and neck squamous cell carcinoma were enrolled in the trial. Before TCR sequencing, CD4+ and CD8+ T cells were separately sorted from peripheral blood.

The source is an adult with an advanced solid tumor such as melanoma, head and neck, liver or kidney cancer. The chain links TRBV18 with TRBJ2-1, with the D gene too uncertain to name. This sample comprised CD4+ or CD8+ T cells sorted from blood, obtained in a trial of the OX40 agonist ivuxolimab. The CDR3 loop reads CASSPFRRNEQFF. At the DNA level, the sequence is TGTGCCAGCTCACCGTTCCGTCGCAATGAGCAGTTCTTC.